This TCR beta chain was captured in a study of CD8+CD57+ T cells in acquired aplastic anemia. Per the germline V gene, CDR1 is SGHRS and CDR2 is YFSETQ. V lost 5 bases to trimming and J lost 6 bases, with 14 bases between them. The CDR3 contains 14 residues. Genomic DNA constituted the template upon which TCR beta VDJ and CDR3 profiling was performed. TCRdb re-called the reads with MiXCR, one entry per CDR3 protein. In the table there are approximately 98,000 distinct CDR3 sequences, approximately 49% of which are singletons. This clonotype was obtained from a human donor in good health, serving as a control. This chain connects TRBV5-1 to TRBJ2-2, with D uncertain. The sequencing input was sorted CD4+, CD8+, or CD8+CD57+ T cells (not recorded which) from PBMCs. CDR3 protein: CASRESETAGELFF. In DNA form, the CDR3 reads TGCGCCAGCAGGGAAAGCGAGACCGCCGGGGAGCTGTTTTTT.